These 24 T cell receptor beta chains originate from one sample sequenced in a study of cytomegalovirus exposure and HLA in healthy donors. Primers for the PCR totalled 60 Vbeta and 13 Jbeta. TCRdb's table, derived via immunoSEQ multiplex PCR, lists solely in-frame clones and lacks some. The sample lists about 130,000 clones, approximately 82% occurring once. Sequenced material: PBMCs. These receptors all stem from a boy aged 2-9 years in good health and CMV-seronegative.

This clone occurred once. The CDR3 reads CASSPAGRETQYF. The CDR3 coding sequence is TGTGCCAGCTCACCGGCAGGGCGAGAGACCCAGTACTTC. The chain couples TRBV18 to TRBJ2-5, with D perhaps matching TRBD1 (5 bases). The CDR3 has 13 residues. The V end was cut by 3 bases, the J end by 4 bases, with 9 bases between. Germline loops: CDR1 KGHSH, CDR2 LQKENI.

The rearrangement links TRBV27 to TRBJ2-3, with D maybe TRBD2 (5 bases). The CDR3 length is 11 residues. V gave up 7 bases and J gave up 11 bases, with 13 bases separating them. CDR1 and CDR2 (germline): MNHEY, SMNVEV (reference sequence). In DNA, the CDR3 is TGTGCCAGCACCGCTTCTGCGGGGCAGTATTTT. Translation: CASTASAGQYF.

V usage is TRBV6-5 and J usage is TRBJ1-6; 10 bases fit TRBD1. The CDR3 sequence is 13 residues long. Germline CDR1 MNHEY, CDR2 SVGAGI. V lost 8 bases to trimming and J lost 7 bases; unmatched junction nucleotides: 2. The CDR3 nucleotides read TGTGCCAGCGGGACAGGGGAAAATTCACCCCTCCACTTT. Translation gives CASGTGENSPLHF.

The rearrangement uses TRBV27 and TRBJ2-3, with 11 bases lining up with TRBD2. CDR1 is MNHEY and CDR2 is SMNVEV in the germline V gene (reference sequence). V trimming: 2 bases; J trimming: 5 bases; junction bases outside the gene matches: 12. CDR3 size: 18 residues. This CDR3 is CASSLKASGRRLRDTQYF. The CDR3 DNA reads TGTGCCAGCAGTTTAAAGGCTAGCGGGAGGAGATTAAGAGATACGCAGTATTTT.

V and J are TRBV14 and TRBJ1-2, with TRBD1 as a possible D gene (5 bases). This CDR3 spans 17 amino acids. V lost 3 bases and J 3 bases, leaving 20 bases between the germline ends. The V gene's germline CDR1 is SGHDN and CDR2 FVKESK. Written as DNA, the CDR3 is TGTGCCAGCAGCCACTGGCTGGGACCCCGCGGGGACTATGGCTACACCTTC. It translates to CASSHWLGPRGDYGYTF.

J is TRBJ1-4 and V is TRBV28; D might be TRBD1 (6 bases). V gave up 4 bases and J gave up 7 bases, with 19 bases separating them. This CDR3 has 16 amino acids. Germline CDR1 reads MDHEN; CDR2 reads SYDVKM. CDR3 bases: TGTGCCAGCAGTTACGGCAGAACAGGGTACGGTGAAAAACTGTTTTTT. This codes for CASSYGRTGYGEKLFF.

In regard to this clone: A much larger clone is a single base away; this may be a read error. The gene calls are TRBV5-4 and TRBJ2-7; 10 bases line up with TRBD2. V was clipped by 4 bases and J by 2 bases; unmatched bases: 3. This CDR3 region has 14 residues. CDR1 is SGHNT, CDR2 YYREEE, per germline (reference sequence). CDR3 sequence: CASSPSGGAYEQYF. CDR3 sequence (DNA): TGTGCCAGCAGCCCCAGCGGGGGGGCCTACGAGCAGTACTTC.

V is TRBV10-3 and J is TRBJ2-1; 7 bases agree with TRBD2. Germline CDR1 and CDR2: ENHRY and SYGVKD. V shed 8 bases and J 4 bases; nucleotides not matched to a gene: 11. The CDR3 is made up of 15 amino acids. CDR3 region: CAIAPSSGVYNEQFF. CDR3 DNA sequence: TGTGCCATCGCCCCATCTAGCGGAGTTTACAATGAGCAGTTCTTC.

The chain couples TRBV14 to TRBJ2-2; D might be TRBD1 (5 bases). Germline assignment: CDR1 SGHDN and CDR2 FVKESK. The CDR3 is made up of 14 amino acids. Trimming took off 7 bases at V and 1 base at J, with 10 bases between the two ends. CDR3 bases: TGTGCCAGCAAGGGCAGGGAGAACACCGGGGAGCTGTTTTTT. Encoded protein: CASKGRENTGELFF. Full variable domain (remainder filled in from reference TRBV14 and TRBJ2-2): EAGVTQFPSHSVIEKGQTVTLRCDPISGHDNLYWYRRVMGKEIKFLLHFVKESKQDESGMPNNRFLAERTGGTYSTLKVQPAELEDSGVYFCASKGRENTGELFFGEGSRLTVL.

The chain carries TRBV27 and TRBJ2-5; 11 positions match TRBD2. Germline V gene data show CDR1 as MNHEY and CDR2 as SMNVEV (reference sequence). This CDR3 spans 17 amino acids. J was trimmed by 2 bases and V by 2 bases; bases with no gene match: 7. CDR3 DNA sequence: TGTGCCAGCAGTTTACTTAGCGGGGGGGCCCTACAAGAGACCCAGTACTTC. It encodes CASSLLSGGALQETQYF.

The genes are TRBV21-1 and TRBJ1-2; TRBD1 is the table's D call and was not checked against the DNA. TRBV21-1 is a known pseudogene. The CDR3 consists of 15 residues. The chain's CDR3 is CASSKGQASNYGYTF. CDR3 in DNA: TGTGCCAGCAGCAAAGGACAGGCCTCTAACTATGGCTACACCTTC.

The table lists this clone with a few counts. The chain couples TRBV6-6 to TRBJ1-1, with D possibly TRBD1 on 5 matching bases. The V end was cut by 3 bases, the J end by 3 bases, with 11 bases between. Germline CDR1 reads MNHNY; CDR2 reads SVGAGI (reference sequence). The CDR3 has 14 amino acids. The CDR3 nucleotides are TGTGCCAGCAGTTATTTCGCCAGGGACACTGAAGCTTTCTTT. Protein product: CASSYFARDTEAFF.

The CDR3 DNA is TGCGCCAGCAGCCAAGATTCGGCTAGCCGGCGGAATGAGCAGTTCTTC. Its protein is CASSQDSASRRNEQFF. The chain uses TRBV4-3 and TRBJ2-1, with TRBD2 as a possible D gene (5 bases). V was clipped by 0 bases and J by 7 bases, with 16 bases between them. The length of the CDR3 is 16 residues. Germline loops: CDR1 LGHNA, CDR2 YSLEER.

As regards this clone: The junction departs from the called germline gene at one end, perhaps through a read error. The V and J genes are TRBV7-9 and TRBJ1-2; D call uncertain. The CDR3 sequence is 12 residues long. The germline V gene has CDR1 SEHNR and CDR2 FQNEAQ (reference sequence). Written as DNA, the CDR3 is TGTTCCAGCAGCTTTATCTCGGGAGGCTACACCTTC. Translating it yields CSSSFISGGYTF.

This clone was detected only a few times. The chain employs TRBV13 and TRBJ1-3, with D unresolved. The V end lost 5 bases, the J end lost 0 bases, and 11 bases lay between the germline ends. The CDR3 is made up of 15 amino acids. Germline-derived CDR1 and CDR2 are PRHDT and FYEKMQ (reference sequence). The CDR3 sequence: CASSRTSISGNTIYF. CDR3 in DNA: TGTGCCAGCAGCCGCACTTCAATCTCTGGAAACACCATATATTTT.

The chain employs TRBV6-1 and TRBJ2-3, with a possible D match to TRBD1 (5 bases). Trimming removed 5 bases at V and 3 bases at J, with 12 bases between. The CDR3 extends over 14 amino acids. The germline gives CDR1 MNHNS, CDR2 SASEGT. The DNA of the CDR3 is TGTGCCAGCAGTCAAATCAGGGAAACAGATACGCAGTATTTT. As protein: CASSQIRETDTQYF.

The chain couples TRBV10-3 to TRBJ1-5; D ambiguous. The CDR3 has 15 amino acids. The germline gives CDR1 ENHRY, CDR2 SYGVKD. The V end was cut by 8 bases, the J end by 1 base, with 15 bases between. The DNA of the CDR3 is TGTGCCATCGCGGAGGAGGGTACGAGCAATCAGCCCCAGCATTTT. This codes for CAIAEEGTSNQPQHF.

CDR3 residues: CASRAQGYNEQFF. The CDR3 nucleotides read TGTGCCAGCAGAGCTCAGGGTTACAATGAGCAGTTCTTC. The chain employs TRBV27 and TRBJ2-1, with D tentatively TRBD1 (5 bases). CDR3 length: 13 residues. Germline V gives CDR1 MNHEY, CDR2 SMNVEV (reference sequence). Trimming stripped 6 bases from V and 4 bases from J, with 10 bases between.

The J gene is TRBJ2-7, the V gene TRBV6-5, with D unclear. Germline assignment: CDR1 MNHEY and CDR2 SVGAGI. Trimming left V 7 bases short and J 3 bases short, with 16 bases between. The CDR3 extends over 14 amino acids. The CDR3 here is CASTIRDTDYEQYF. The CDR3 nucleotides are TGTGCCAGCACCATAAGAGACACGGACTACGAGCAGTACTTC.

V gene TRBV6-1 combines with J gene TRBJ2-7; 10 nucleotides match TRBD2. Losses at the gene ends were 5 bases for V and 6 bases for J; bases not matched to a gene: 7. This CDR3 has 14 amino acids. CDR1 is MNHNS, CDR2 SASEGT, per germline. The CDR3 loop is CASSLAGVVGEQYV. Here the CDR3 DNA reads TGTGCCAGCAGTCTAGCGGGAGTAGTAGGCGAGCAGTACGTC.

V usage is TRBV19 and J usage is TRBJ2-2, with 7 bases that match TRBD1. J was trimmed by 6 bases and V by 3 bases; bases with no gene match: 13. This CDR3 spans 17 amino acids. CDR1 is LNHDA, CDR2 SQIVND, per germline (reference sequence). The CDR3 spells CASSIRQGLSLPGELFF. The CDR3 DNA reads as TGTGCCAGTAGTATTCGACAGGGCCTGTCCTTGCCCGGGGAGCTGTTTTTT.

The chain couples TRBV14 to TRBJ2-1; 9 nucleotides align to TRBD2. The CDR3 contains 18 residues. V was pared by 4 bases and J by 0 bases, with 10 bases of the junction left unmatched. Germline-derived CDR1 and CDR2 are SGHDN and FVKESK. The CDR3 bases are TGTGCCAGCAGCCGGGGGACTAGCTGGGGCCACTCCTACAATGAGCAGTTCTTC. It specifies CASSRGTSWGHSYNEQFF.

This clone was found a few times. This rearrangement joins TRBV7-9 to TRBJ1-2, with 8 bases aligning to TRBD1. Looked up from germline, CDR1 is SEHNR and CDR2 is FQNEAQ (reference sequence). The CDR3 has 15 amino acids. The V gene end was trimmed by 5 bases and the J gene end by 2 bases; junction bases not matched to a gene: 7. Written as DNA, the CDR3 is TGTGCCAGCAGCCCCTGGACAGGGAACAACTATGGCTACACCTTC. Protein: CASSPWTGNNYGYTF. The variable domain in full, completed from reference TRBV7-9 and TRBJ1-2, reads DTGVSQNPRHKITKRGQNVTFRCDPISEHNRLYWYRQTLGQGPEFLTYFQNEAQLEKSRLLSDRFSAERPKGSFSTLEIQRTEQGDSAMYLCASSPWTGNNYGYTFGSGTRLTVV.

This clone was seen once. The rearrangement links TRBV13 to TRBJ2-3, with 11 bases aligning to TRBD2. The CDR3 runs to 16 residues. Per germline, CDR1 PRHDT and CDR2 FYEKMQ (reference sequence). The ends lost 5 bases at V and 2 bases at J; junction bases unmatched: 6. For the CDR3, the DNA is TGTGCCAGCAGCCTGCTAGCGGGAGGACCCACAGATACGCAGTATTTT. Translation gives CASSLLAGGPTDTQYF.